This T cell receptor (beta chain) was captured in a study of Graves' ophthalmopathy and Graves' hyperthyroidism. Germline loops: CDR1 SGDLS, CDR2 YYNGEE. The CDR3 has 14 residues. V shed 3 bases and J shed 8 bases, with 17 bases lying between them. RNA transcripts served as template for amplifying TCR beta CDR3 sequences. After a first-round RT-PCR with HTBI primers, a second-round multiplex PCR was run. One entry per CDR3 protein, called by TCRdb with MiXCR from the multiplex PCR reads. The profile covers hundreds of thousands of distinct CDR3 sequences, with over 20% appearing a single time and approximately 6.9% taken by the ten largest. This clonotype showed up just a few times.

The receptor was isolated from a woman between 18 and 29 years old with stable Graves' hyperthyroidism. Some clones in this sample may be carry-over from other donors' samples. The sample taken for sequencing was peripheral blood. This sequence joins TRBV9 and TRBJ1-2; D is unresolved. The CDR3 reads CASSAVFRQGGYTF. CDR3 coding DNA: TGTGCCAGCAGCGCGGTATTTCGACAAGGAGGCTACACCTTC.